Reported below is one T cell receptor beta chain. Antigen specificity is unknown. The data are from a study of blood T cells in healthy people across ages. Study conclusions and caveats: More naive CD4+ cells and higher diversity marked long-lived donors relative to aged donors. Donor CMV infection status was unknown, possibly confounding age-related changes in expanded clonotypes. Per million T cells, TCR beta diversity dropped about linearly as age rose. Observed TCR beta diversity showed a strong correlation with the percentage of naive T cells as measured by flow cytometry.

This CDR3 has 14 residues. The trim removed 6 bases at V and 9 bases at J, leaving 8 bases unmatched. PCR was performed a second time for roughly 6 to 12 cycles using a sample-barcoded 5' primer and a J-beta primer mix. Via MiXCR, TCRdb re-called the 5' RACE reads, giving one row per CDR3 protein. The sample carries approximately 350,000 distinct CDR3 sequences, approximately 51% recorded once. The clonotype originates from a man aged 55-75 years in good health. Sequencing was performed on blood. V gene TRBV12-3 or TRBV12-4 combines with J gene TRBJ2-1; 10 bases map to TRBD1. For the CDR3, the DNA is TGTGCCAGCAGCCCCGACAGGGGGCTCGGTGAGCAGTTCTTC. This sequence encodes CASSPDRGLGEQFF.